These 10 T cell receptor beta chains came from one sample sequenced in a study of post-analysis software for immune sequencing data (dated by TCRdb to the mid-2010s). The full study reports these points: Patients showed significantly higher frequencies than controls for a handful of TRBV segments, among them TRBV5-6, TRBV5-1 and TRBV20-1.

What these receptors recognize is not known. Receptors were amplified or captured by PCR. Instrument on record: Illumina HiSeq 2500. Unique molecular identifiers were incorporated into TCR beta cDNA libraries to reduce PCR and sequencing biases. The public reads were run again by TCRdb, first through fastp at Q25 and then through MiXCR, and only productive beta chains were kept. A single entry per CDR3 protein holds the most common genes and DNA from its merged rows. The sample includes 150,000 to 200,000 distinct CDR3 sequences, with about 30% observed a single time. Around 1.5% of the sample is held by the ten biggest clonotypes. Material: blood. The receptors originated from a girl aged 5-17 years with multiple sclerosis.

The rearrangement joins TRBV12-5 to TRBJ1-5; no firm D call. CDR1 is LGHNT, CDR2 FRNRAP, per germline. This CDR3 contains 16 residues. V lost 4 bases to trimming and J lost 4 bases, with 17 bases between them. CDR3 in amino acids: CASGSWAGNGNQPQHF. CDR3 sequence (DNA): TGTGCTAGTGGTTCCTGGGCGGGGAATGGGAATCAGCCCCAGCATTTT.

The chain combines TRBV5-6 with TRBJ2-7; no clear D. This CDR3 has 11 residues. V shed 1 base and J shed 5 bases, with 4 bases lying between them. Germline V gene sequence: CDR1 SGHDT, CDR2 YYEEEE. CDR3 nucleotide sequence: TGTGCCAGCAGCTTGTACGACGAGCAGTACTTC. Encoded protein: CASSLYDEQYF.

In this sample, this clonotype turned up once. V and J are TRBV18 and TRBJ2-5; D gene unclear. Trimming removed 2 bases at V and 2 bases at J, with 9 bases between. CDR3 length equals 14 residues. Germline V gene lookup returns CDR1 KGHSH and CDR2 LQKENI. The CDR3 nucleotides are TGTGCCAGCTCACCAGGATATTATCAAGAGACCCAGTACTTC. The encoded protein is CASSPGYYQETQYF.

Notes on this clonotype: A read error is possible here, since a much larger clone lies one base away. The V call is TRBV6-5, the J call TRBJ2-5, with 7 bases matching TRBD2. The CDR3 spans 14 residues. The V and J ends lost 6 bases and 11 bases, in that order; junction bases with no gene match: 15. CDR1 and CDR2 from the germline V gene are MNHEY and SVGAGI. The CDR3 loop is CASSPSSGSRGQYF. The CDR3 nucleotides read TGTGCCAGCAGCCCCTCTAGCGGTTCTCGCGGGCAGTACTTC.

V and J are TRBV12-3 or TRBV12-4 and TRBJ2-1; 9 bases line up with TRBD1. The CDR3 is made up of 14 amino acids. V lost 5 bases to trimming and J lost 8 bases; unmatched junction nucleotides: 7. CDR3 DNA: TGTGCCAGCAGTATCCAGGACAGGGGCGATGAGCAGTTCTTC. Translated, it gives CASSIQDRGDEQFF.

The chain is built from TRBV5-1 and TRBJ2-7; 15 bases fit TRBD2. Germline values: CDR1 SGHRS, CDR2 YFSETQ. With V trimmed by 4 bases and J by 7 bases, 12 bases remained unmatched. The CDR3 runs 17 residues. The CDR3 spells CASSEGLAGGPSGEQYF. CDR3 DNA sequence: TGCGCCAGCAGCGAGGGACTAGCGGGAGGCCCCTCGGGAGAGCAGTACTTC.

Concerning this clonotype: It may be a read error: a sequence one base away is much more abundant. The chain has TRBV12-3 or TRBV12-4 and TRBJ2-7; D gene ambiguous. The CDR3 contains 13 residues. Trimming took off 1 base at V and 5 bases at J, with 9 bases between the two ends. The CDR3 loop reads CASSLVSCDEQYF. The CDR3, as DNA: TGTGCCAGCAGTTTAGTTTCATGCGACGAGCAGTACTTC.

This chain links TRBV5-1 with TRBJ2-3; TRBD2 matches 11 bases. With 5 bases clipped from V and 4 bases from J, the junction kept 3 bases outside the gene matches. CDR1 is SGHRS, CDR2 YFSETQ, per germline. CDR3 size: 14 residues. The DNA of the CDR3 is TGCGCCAGCAGACAACTAGCGGGAGCAGATACGCAGTATTTT. This translates into CASRQLAGADTQYF.

The chain has TRBV2 and TRBJ1-2; possible D gene TRBD1, 6 bases. CDR3 length: 12 amino acids. In germline, CDR1 is SNHLY, CDR2 FYNNEI. V was trimmed by 8 bases and J by 6 bases, leaving 13 bases between them. The CDR3 DNA reads TGTGCCAGCGGATACAGGGAAGATGGCTACACCTTC. This sequence encodes CASGYREDGYTF.

This clonotype was counted ten times or more. The chain carries TRBV20-1 and TRBJ2-1, with D possibly matching TRBD2 (6 bases). This CDR3 contains 15 residues. Germline V gene sequence: CDR1 DFQATT, CDR2 SNEGSKA (reference sequence). Trimming pared 6 bases from V and 0 bases from J, leaving 15 bases between. CDR3 DNA: TGCAGTGCCAGTAGCGGAGGCAGCTCCTACAATGAGCAGTTCTTC. This sequence encodes CSASSGGSSYNEQFF.